The source of this TCR beta chain is a study of Graves' ophthalmopathy and Graves' hyperthyroidism. A diagnosis was made from clinical symptoms together with serum thyroxine, TRAb, thyroid ultrasound and orbital computed tomography. This CDR3 has 16 amino acids. V dropped 4 bases and J dropped 10; count of bases not matched to a gene: 16. This clonotype was seen many times. Its antigen is as yet unknown. As the template, RNA transcripts were used to amplify TCR beta CDR3 regions. The library came from an HTBI-primed first-round RT-PCR and a second-round multiplex PCR. TCRdb reprocessed the multiplex PCR reads with MiXCR, giving one entry per CDR3 protein. The sample holds roughly 400,000 distinct CDR3 sequences; 15% to 20% are singletons and the top ten take roughly 2.3%. Study-wide findings and caveats: Most expanded clonotypes from thyroid (those above 0.001 frequency) were also found in blood.

This rearrangement joins TRBV12-3 or TRBV12-4 to TRBJ2-1, with 7 positions matching TRBD2. This receptor was taken from an adult woman with stable Graves' hyperthyroidism. Sequenced input: peripheral blood. The CDR3 nucleotides are TGTGCCAGCAGTTCTAGGGAGCTAGCGGTGCGGGGGGAGCAGTTCTTC. Translating gives CASSSRELAVRGEQFF.